Listed below are T cell receptor beta chains from one sample, sequenced in a study of CD8 T cells in Susac syndrome. Via MiXCR, TCRdb re-called the immunoSEQ multiplex PCR reads, giving one row per CDR3 protein. Of about 85,000 distinct CDR3 sequences listed, more than 85% were seen once; the top ten hold about 0.45%. Sequencing was done on a sample of CD8+ T cells from PBMCs. These receptors originate from a human donor with Susac syndrome. The CDR3 runs from the conserved cysteine through the conserved F or W. Fields, in order: CDR3 protein, CDR3 DNA, D gene, J gene, clone size, V gene. The D gene is left open where the match is weak. Only part of the rows carry a size: once, few, many, or a class if the clone is expanded.

CDR3 protein: CASRDYRSDTQYF
CDR3 DNA: TGTGCCAGCAGGGATTATAGGTCAGATACGCAGTATTTT
D gene: .
J gene: TRBJ2-3
clone size: .
V gene: TRBV7-9

CDR3 protein: CASSFLGAEAFF
CDR3 DNA: TGCGCCAGCAGCTTCCTCGGAGCTGAAGCTTTCTTT
D gene: .
J gene: TRBJ1-1
clone size: .
V gene: TRBV5-1

CDR3 protein: CASSVDLADNYNEQFF
CDR3 DNA: TGTGCCAGCAGCGTAGACCTAGCGGATAACTACAATGAGCAGTTCTTC
D gene: TRBD2
J gene: TRBJ2-1
clone size: .
V gene: TRBV9

CDR3 protein: CASSQEYSGSYEQYF
CDR3 DNA: TGCGCCAGCAGCCAAGAGTATTCAGGCTCCTACGAGCAGTACTTC
D gene: .
J gene: TRBJ2-7
clone size: .
V gene: TRBV4-3

CDR3 protein: CASKESPSFF
CDR3 DNA: TGTGCCAGCAAGGAGTCCCCTTCTTTCTTT
D gene: .
J gene: TRBJ1-1
clone size: .
V gene: TRBV2

CDR3 protein: CSATDFSYEQYF
CDR3 DNA: TGCAGTGCTACCGACTTTTCCTACGAGCAGTACTTC
D gene: .
J gene: TRBJ2-7
clone size: .
V gene: TRBV20-1

CDR3 protein: CATSTWDTQETQYF
CDR3 DNA: TGTGCCACCAGCACGTGGGACACGCAAGAGACCCAGTACTTC
D gene: .
J gene: TRBJ2-5
clone size: .
V gene: TRBV15

CDR3 protein: CATSSTGTSNPLAQYF
CDR3 DNA: TGTGCCACCAGCTCCACCGGGACTAGTAACCCTTTAGCGCAGTATTTT
D gene: TRBD2
J gene: TRBJ2-3
clone size: once
V gene: TRBV15

CDR3 protein: CASSDSAADTQYF
CDR3 DNA: TGTGCCAGCAGCGATAGCGCGGCAGATACGCAGTATTTT
D gene: .
J gene: TRBJ2-3
clone size: .
V gene: TRBV7-9

CDR3 protein: CSVDRGDGYTF
CDR3 DNA: TGCAGCGTGGACAGGGGCGATGGCTACACCTTC
D gene: TRBD1
J gene: TRBJ1-2
clone size: .
V gene: TRBV29-1